These T cell receptor beta chains were read from a single sample in a study of low-dose radiotherapy and immunotherapy resistance in tumors. TCRdb reprocessed the reads with MiXCR, giving one entry per CDR3 protein. The sample holds about 46,000 distinct CDR3 sequences; 12% are singletons and the top ten take roughly 6.2%. The sequencing used PBMCs, collected before treatment. These receptor sequences come from a female donor with ovarian cancer. The CDR3 runs from the conserved cysteine through the conserved F or W. D genes are given only for firm matches. For some rows the clone size is stated as once, few or many, or as a class when expanded; others skip it.

clone_size	v_call	j_call	d_call	cdr3_aa	cdr3_nt
many	TRBV6-1	TRBJ2-1	.	CASSGRGGGNEQFF	TGTGCCAGCAGTGGTAGGGGAGGGGGCAATGAGCAGTTCTTC
.	TRBV6-4	TRBJ2-3	.	CASSDSRGSGTDTQYF	TGTGCCAGCAGTGACTCACGGGGCTCGGGCACAGATACGCAGTATTTT
many	TRBV2	TRBJ2-5	TRBD2	CASSVFREGTQYF	TGTGCCAGCAGTGTCTTTAGGGAGGGGACCCAGTACTTC
many	TRBV9	TRBJ2-1	.	CASSVGGLADNEQFF	TGTGCCAGCAGCGTAGGGGGGCTAGCGGACAATGAGCAGTTCTTC
many	TRBV7-2	TRBJ1-1	.	CASSFRAHGKNTEAFF	TGTGCCAGCAGCTTCCGGGCCCACGGGAAGAACACTGAAGCTTTCTTT
many	TRBV28	TRBJ2-2	.	CASSPPVGNTGELFF	TGTGCCAGCAGCCCTCCTGTGGGGAACACCGGGGAGCTGTTTTTT
few	TRBV10-3	TRBJ2-7	.	CAISESTVYEQYF	TGTGCCATCAGTGAGTCGACAGTTTACGAGCAGTACTTC
many	TRBV5-5	TRBJ1-3	.	CASSLTSGNTIYF	TGTGCCAGCAGCTTGACCTCTGGAAACACCATATATTTT
.	TRBV5-5	TRBJ1-4	.	CASSLTQVNEKLFF	TGTGCCAGCAGCTTGACACAGGTCAATGAAAAACTGTTTTTT
many	TRBV6-6	TRBJ2-7	.	CASSSLGADYEQYF	TGTGCCAGCAGTTCTTTGGGGGCCGACTACGAGCAGTACTTC
many	TRBV7-2	TRBJ2-5	.	CASSRAQWVETQYF	TGTGCCAGCAGCCGGGCACAATGGGTGGAGACCCAGTACTTC
many	TRBV19	TRBJ2-1	.	CASSIGLRNEQFF	TGTGCCAGTAGTATAGGACTACGCAATGAGCAGTTCTTC
.	TRBV18	TRBJ1-3	.	CASASGRSGNTIYF	TGTGCCAGCGCCTCTGGCCGCTCTGGAAACACCATATATTTT
many	TRBV5-6	TRBJ1-5	.	CASSRAQTSGQPQHF	TGTGCCAGCAGCCGAGCCCAAACGAGTGGTCAGCCCCAGCATTTT
many	TRBV2	TRBJ2-3	TRBD2	CASSELMAGGTDTQYF	TGTGCCAGCAGTGAACTCATGGCGGGGGGCACAGATACGCAGTATTTT
many	TRBV2	TRBJ2-7	TRBD1	CASSEPGTGGLREQYF	TGTGCCAGCAGTGAGCCTGGGACAGGGGGTTTGAGGGAGCAGTACTTC
.	TRBV12-3/TRBV12-4	TRBJ1-4	TRBD1	CASSFRQGNEKLFF	TGTGCCAGCAGTTTCAGACAGGGGAACGAAAAACTGTTTTTT
many	TRBV7-6	TRBJ2-1	TRBD2	CASSSLSGGRYNEQFF	TGTGCCAGCAGCTCCCTTAGCGGGGGTCGCTACAATGAGCAGTTCTTC
many	TRBV12-3/TRBV12-4	TRBJ2-3	.	CASSLVSSTDTQYF	TGTGCCAGCAGTTTGGTCAGTAGCACAGATACGCAGTATTTT
many	TRBV12-3/TRBV12-4	TRBJ2-5	TRBD2	CASSRASGIQETQYF	TGTGCCAGCAGCCGTGCTAGCGGGATCCAAGAGACCCAGTACTTC
many	TRBV27	TRBJ2-6	.	CASGLRVGANVLTF	TGTGCCAGCGGACTGAGGGTGGGGGCCAACGTCCTGACTTTC
many	TRBV11-2	TRBJ2-7	TRBD2	CASSLDGGAVGAGARVGQYF	TGTGCCAGCAGCTTAGATGGTGGGGCGGTGGGAGCGGGAGCCCGGGTGGGGCAGTACTTC
many	TRBV7-9	TRBJ1-4	.	CASSLIVPFGEKLFF	TGTGCCAGCAGCTTAATAGTGCCCTTCGGTGAAAAACTGTTTTTT
.	TRBV12-3/TRBV12-4	TRBJ1-6	.	CATQAYNSPLHF	TGTGCCACCCAGGCTTATAATTCACCCCTCCACTTT
many	TRBV28	TRBJ1-1	.	CASSPQSGGRGEAFF	TGTGCCAGCAGCCCTCAGTCGGGGGGAAGGGGTGAAGCTTTCTTT
many	TRBV29-1	TRBJ1-5	.	CSVGDSNQPQHF	TGCAGCGTTGGGGACAGCAATCAGCCCCAGCATTTT
many	TRBV19	TRBJ1-5	.	CASSIRGLDQPQHF	TGTGCCAGTAGTATTCGAGGTCTCGATCAGCCCCAGCATTTT
.	TRBV28	TRBJ2-7	TRBD1	CASRATGDPYEQYF	TGTGCCAGCAGAGCTACAGGGGACCCCTACGAGCAGTACTTC
many	TRBV2	TRBJ1-1	TRBD1	CASSEQGVLNTEAFF	TGTGCCAGCAGTGAACAGGGGGTTCTGAACACTGAAGCTTTCTTT
many	TRBV28	TRBJ2-3	TRBD1	CASSQAEDRVATDTQYF	TGTGCCAGCAGCCAGGCCGAGGACAGGGTTGCCACAGATACGCAGTATTTT
many	TRBV6-2/TRBV6-3	TRBJ1-2	TRBD1	CASSSGTGRYGYTF	TGTGCCAGCAGTTCCGGGACAGGCCGCTATGGCTACACCTTC
.	TRBV20-1	TRBJ1-2	.	CSVRDLDGYTF	TGCAGTGTGCGGGATTTGGATGGCTACACCTTC
many	TRBV7-8	TRBJ1-1	.	CASSLATALNTEAFF	TGTGCCAGCAGCTTAGCGACAGCACTGAACACTGAAGCTTTCTTT
many	TRBV19	TRBJ2-6	.	CASTRQSPGGSGANVLTF	TGTGCCAGTACCAGACAGTCCCCAGGGGGGTCTGGGGCCAACGTCCTGACTTTC
.	TRBV3-1	TRBJ2-5	TRBD2	CASTPTSGGEETQYF	TGTGCCAGTACCCCGACTAGCGGGGGGGAAGAGACCCAGTACTTC
.	TRBV9	TRBJ1-2	.	CASSVGQSTYGYTF	TGTGCCAGCAGCGTAGGACAGTCTACCTATGGCTACACCTTC
few	TRBV12-3/TRBV12-4	TRBJ2-7	TRBD1	CASSLMGTGSYEQYF	TGTGCCAGCAGTTTAATGGGGACAGGGTCCTACGAGCAGTACTTC
.	TRBV5-5	TRBJ2-1	TRBD1	CASSLRPPGQKKISYNEQFF	TGTGCCAGCAGCCTGCGGCCCCCGGGACAGAAAAAGATCTCCTACAATGAGCAGTTCTTC
.	TRBV15	TRBJ1-5	TRBD1	CATSEGQGFQPQHF	TGTGCCACCAGCGAAGGACAGGGCTTTCAGCCCCAGCATTTT
many	TRBV6-5	TRBJ1-1	TRBD1	CASSARIRGRNTEAFF	TGTGCCAGCAGTGCGCGGATCAGGGGGAGGAACACTGAAGCTTTCTTT
many	TRBV12-3/TRBV12-4	TRBJ1-2	TRBD1	CASSIGTASYGYTF	TGTGCCAGCAGCATAGGGACAGCGAGCTATGGCTACACCTTC
many	TRBV5-1	TRBJ1-6	.	CASSSSGQGRYNSPLHF	TGCGCCAGCAGCTCATCAGGGCAAGGACGTTATAATTCACCCCTCCACTTT
many	TRBV7-3	TRBJ2-1	.	CASSLDREAYNEQFF	TGTGCCAGCAGTCTCGACAGGGAGGCCTACAATGAGCAGTTCTTC
.	TRBV2	TRBJ1-2	.	CASSEKVNYGYTF	TGTGCCAGCAGTGAAAAGGTGAATTATGGCTACACCTTC
many	TRBV2	TRBJ1-2	TRBD1	CASSDRTGGFGYTF	TGTGCCAGCAGTGACAGGACAGGGGGATTTGGCTACACCTTC
many	TRBV19	TRBJ2-4	.	CASSIGEWGLAKNIQYF	TGTGCCAGTAGTATAGGGGAGTGGGGCCTAGCCAAAAACATTCAGTACTTC
many	TRBV19	TRBJ1-1	.	CASLQGNTEAFF	TGTGCCAGCCTTCAGGGGAACACTGAAGCTTTCTTT
many	TRBV4-1	TRBJ2-6	.	CASSPSLSGANVLTF	TGCGCCAGCAGCCCATCTTTATCTGGGGCCAACGTCCTGACTTTC